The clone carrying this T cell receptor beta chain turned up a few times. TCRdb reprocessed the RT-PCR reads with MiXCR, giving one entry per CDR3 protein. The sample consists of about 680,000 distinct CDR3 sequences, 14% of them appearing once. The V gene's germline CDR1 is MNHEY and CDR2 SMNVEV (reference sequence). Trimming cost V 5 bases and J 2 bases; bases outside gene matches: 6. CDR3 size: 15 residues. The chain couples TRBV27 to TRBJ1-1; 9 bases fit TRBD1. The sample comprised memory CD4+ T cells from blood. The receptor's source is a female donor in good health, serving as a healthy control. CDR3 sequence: CASSPWDRVNTEAFF. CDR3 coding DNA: TGTGCCAGCAGTCCATGGGACAGGGTCAACACTGAAGCTTTCTTT.